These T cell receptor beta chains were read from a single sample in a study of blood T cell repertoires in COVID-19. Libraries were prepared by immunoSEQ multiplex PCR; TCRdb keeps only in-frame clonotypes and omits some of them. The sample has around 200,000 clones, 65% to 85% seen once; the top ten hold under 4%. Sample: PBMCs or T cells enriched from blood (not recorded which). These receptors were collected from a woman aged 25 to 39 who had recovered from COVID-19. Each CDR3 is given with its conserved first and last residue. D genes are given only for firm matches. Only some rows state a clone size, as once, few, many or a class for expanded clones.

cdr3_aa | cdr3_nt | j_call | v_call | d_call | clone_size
CASSLIADSGEPYNEQFF | TGTGCCAGCAGCTTAATCGCGGACAGCGGGGAACCCTACAATGAGCAGTTCTTC | TRBJ2-1 | TRBV7-3 | - | once
CASSSSPGFNQPQHF | TGTGCCAGTAGCTCCTCTCCGGGATTCAATCAGCCCCAGCATTTT | TRBJ1-5 | TRBV19 | - | -
CASSVGGRGNTDTQYF | TGTGCCAGCAGCGTAGGGGGTAGGGGGAACACAGATACGCAGTATTTT | TRBJ2-3 | TRBV9 | - | -
CASTPLAGSYGYTF | TGCGCCAGCACCCCCCTGGCAGGCTCCTATGGCTACACCTTC | TRBJ1-2 | TRBV10-2 | - | -
CASSSDRDSPLHF | TGTGCCAGCAGCAGTGACAGGGATTCACCCCTCCACTTT | TRBJ1-6 | TRBV5-6 | TRBD1 | few
CASSEGQVSYNEQFF | TGTGCCAGCAGCGAGGGACAGGTGTCCTACAATGAGCAGTTCTTC | TRBJ2-1 | TRBV11-3 | TRBD1 | -
CASSYGLAGARETQYF | TGTGCCAGCAGTTATGGACTAGCGGGGGCCCGGGAGACCCAGTACTTC | TRBJ2-5 | TRBV5-5 | TRBD2 | -
CASSPPGGSGNTIYF | TGTGCCAGCAGTCCCCCCGGGGGTTCTGGAAACACCATATATTTT | TRBJ1-3 | TRBV28 | - | -
CASSGGVNQPQHF | TGTGCCAGCAGCGGGGGGGTGAATCAGCCCCAGCATTTT | TRBJ1-5 | TRBV7-2 | - | -
CASSLFRQGVYGYTF | TGTGCCAGCAGCTTGTTTCGGCAGGGGGTCTATGGCTACACCTTC | TRBJ1-2 | TRBV5-5 | TRBD1 | -
CASSSPFNEQFF | TGTGCCAGCAGCTCCCCCTTCAATGAGCAGTTCTTC | TRBJ2-1 | TRBV7-2 | - | -
CASSRDSGRTDTQYF | TGTGCCAGTAGTCGGGACAGCGGTAGGACAGATACGCAGTATTTT | TRBJ2-3 | TRBV19 | TRBD1 | -
CASSQLTGGTEAFF | TGTGCCAGCAGCCAACTGACAGGGGGCACTGAAGCTTTCTTT | TRBJ1-1 | TRBV3-1/TRBV3-2 | TRBD1 | -
CASSERTGMNTEAFF | TGTGCCAGCAGTGAGAGGACAGGGATGAACACTGAAGCTTTCTTT | TRBJ1-1 | TRBV6-1 | TRBD1 | -
CASSQLRGQGTGELFF | TGCGCCAGCAGCCAACTCAGGGGGCAGGGCACCGGGGAGCTGTTTTTT | TRBJ2-2 | TRBV4-1 | TRBD1 | -
CASSLAGVNTGELFF | TGTGCCAGCAGCCTAGCGGGAGTAAACACCGGGGAGCTGTTTTTT | TRBJ2-2 | TRBV14 | TRBD2 | -
CASSLAGSVSWGTDTQYF | TGTGCCAGCAGCTTGGCTGGTAGTGTTAGCTGGGGCACAGATACGCAGTATTTT | TRBJ2-3 | TRBV7-9 | - | once
CASSPQGARGTDTQYF | TGTGCCAGCAGTCCCCAGGGGGCAAGAGGGACAGATACGCAGTATTTT | TRBJ2-3 | TRBV7-8 | TRBD1 | -
CASSPRTGGSPVNEQFF | TGTGCCAGCAGCCCAAGGACAGGGGGGTCCCCAGTGAATGAGCAGTTCTTC | TRBJ2-1 | TRBV3-1/TRBV3-2 | TRBD1 | -
CASRTSGQAESTEAFF | TGTGCCAGTAGAACTTCGGGACAGGCGGAAAGCACTGAAGCTTTCTTT | TRBJ1-1 | TRBV19 | TRBD1 | -
CASQGDWGEQYF | TGCGCCAGTCAAGGGGACTGGGGCGAGCAGTACTTC | TRBJ2-7 | TRBV5-1 | - | -
CASSAGLAGVGETQYF | TGTGCCAGCAGTGCCGGACTAGCGGGAGTGGGGGAGACCCAGTACTTC | TRBJ2-5 | TRBV6-1 | TRBD2 | -
CASTRYGGTNTGELFF | TGTGCCAGCACTCGATACGGGGGTACGAACACCGGGGAGCTGTTTTTT | TRBJ2-2 | TRBV9 | - | few
CASSGGTGRSEKLFF | TGTGCCAGCAGTGGGGGGACAGGGAGGAGTGAAAAACTGTTTTTT | TRBJ1-4 | TRBV25-1 | TRBD1 | -
CASSGGQGTETQYF | TGCGCCAGCAGCGGAGGACAGGGGACGGAGACCCAGTACTTC | TRBJ2-5 | TRBV5-1 | TRBD1 | once
CSAGGRTSIGTYNEQFF | TGCAGCGCCGGAGGTCGGACTAGCATAGGCACCTACAATGAGCAGTTCTTC | TRBJ2-1 | TRBV29-1 | TRBD2 | -
CASSLTVNTEAFF | TGTGCCAGCAGCCTAACAGTAAACACTGAAGCTTTCTTT | TRBJ1-1 | TRBV14 | - | -
CAWSYGQGEAFF | TGTGCCTGGAGCTATGGACAGGGTGAAGCTTTCTTT | TRBJ1-1 | TRBV30 | TRBD1 | few
CASSSRQGYYNEQFF | TGTGCCAGCAGCTCTCGACAGGGGTACTACAATGAGCAGTTCTTC | TRBJ2-1 | TRBV11-3 | TRBD1 | -